These T cell receptor beta chains were read from a single sample in a study of blood T cell repertoires in COVID-19. This table comes from immunoSEQ multiplex PCR, and its TCRdb copy is limited to in-frame clones, with some not included. The sample gives roughly 350,000 clones, under 95% of which show up once; less than 3.5% is in the top ten. Sequencing used peripheral blood. The receptors stem from a woman between 18 and 29 years old who had recovered from COVID-19. Each CDR3 is given without its conserved first and last residue. Fields, in order: clone size, J gene, V gene, CDR3 protein. A row's size may be missing; if present it is once, few, many or a size class.

abundance: .
j_gene: TRBJ1-4
v_gene: TRBV2
CDR3aa: AGQTSARYEKLF

abundance: .
j_gene: TRBJ1-6
v_gene: TRBV7-9
CDR3aa: ASSATGVGSPLH

abundance: few
j_gene: TRBJ2-2
v_gene: TRBV10-1
CDR3aa: ASSERDTGELF

abundance: .
j_gene: TRBJ2-1
v_gene: TRBV7-8
CDR3aa: ASSIPRDDSYNEQF

abundance: .
j_gene: TRBJ1-3
v_gene: TRBV7-2
CDR3aa: ASSLGGQAVSGNTIY

abundance: .
j_gene: TRBJ1-4
v_gene: TRBV7-2
CDR3aa: ASSLEPANEKLF

abundance: .
j_gene: TRBJ1-1
v_gene: TRBV7-9
CDR3aa: ASSLSRGAAEAF

abundance: .
j_gene: TRBJ2-1
v_gene: TRBV15
CDR3aa: ATSRGQGDNEQF

abundance: .
j_gene: TRBJ1-1
v_gene: TRBV25-1
CDR3aa: ASSSVIREVTNTEAF

abundance: .
j_gene: TRBJ2-2
v_gene: TRBV4-3
CDR3aa: ASSHRPGTSGNTGELF

abundance: once
j_gene: TRBJ2-3
v_gene: TRBV13
CDR3aa: ASSLKSDLADTQY

abundance: once
j_gene: TRBJ2-1
v_gene: TRBV5-4
CDR3aa: ASSLMGTSEYNEQF

abundance: .
j_gene: TRBJ1-1
v_gene: TRBV11-3
CDR3aa: ASSLLKGKAEAF

abundance: .
j_gene: TRBJ2-3
v_gene: TRBV9
CDR3aa: ASSVDGSNADTQY

abundance: .
j_gene: TRBJ2-3
v_gene: TRBV11-3
CDR3aa: ASSSRVAGASTDTQY

abundance: .
j_gene: TRBJ1-2
v_gene: TRBV18
CDR3aa: ASSSQGFKGYT

abundance: .
j_gene: TRBJ1-1
v_gene: TRBV7-8
CDR3aa: ASSSFVRTAGENTEAF

abundance: .
j_gene: TRBJ2-3
v_gene: TRBV30
CDR3aa: AWSQAGGWTDTQY

abundance: .
j_gene: TRBJ2-1
v_gene: TRBV9
CDR3aa: ASSFYRDRVLNEQF

abundance: .
j_gene: TRBJ1-5
v_gene: TRBV24-1
CDR3aa: ATSPSVGLPNQPQH

abundance: .
j_gene: TRBJ2-1
v_gene: TRBV24-1
CDR3aa: ATSDPGLAGDEQF

abundance: .
j_gene: TRBJ2-2
v_gene: TRBV5-4
CDR3aa: ASSIGTSGRGDTGELF

abundance: .
j_gene: TRBJ1-2
v_gene: TRBV21-1
CDR3aa: ASSSYPIGGQGANYGYT

abundance: once
j_gene: TRBJ1-1
v_gene: TRBV18
CDR3aa: ASSIVSDSMNTEAF

abundance: .
j_gene: TRBJ1-1
v_gene: TRBV13
CDR3aa: ASSLLSNTEAF

abundance: .
j_gene: TRBJ1-1
v_gene: TRBV24-1
CDR3aa: AGGERDTEAF

abundance: .
j_gene: TRBJ2-3
v_gene: TRBV27
CDR3aa: ASSARGGGDTQY

abundance: .
j_gene: TRBJ1-1
v_gene: TRBV6-2/TRBV6-3
CDR3aa: ASSLLTGGLNTEAF

abundance: .
j_gene: TRBJ2-1
v_gene: TRBV6-2/TRBV6-3
CDR3aa: ASSYSRTSGYNEQF

abundance: .
j_gene: TRBJ2-2
v_gene: TRBV12-1
CDR3aa: ASSLAVLTGTGELF

abundance: .
j_gene: TRBJ1-2
v_gene: TRBV19
CDR3aa: ASRAGRANYGYT

abundance: once
j_gene: TRBJ2-1
v_gene: TRBV7-9
CDR3aa: ASSSRLTESSYNEQF

abundance: once
j_gene: TRBJ1-1
v_gene: TRBV5-1
CDR3aa: ASSLGAGTEAF

abundance: once
j_gene: TRBJ2-3
v_gene: TRBV4-3
CDR3aa: ASSQDRTGSFADTQY

abundance: .
j_gene: TRBJ1-5
v_gene: TRBV23-1
CDR3aa: ASSPPRQNQPQH

abundance: .
j_gene: TRBJ2-5
v_gene: TRBV6-2/TRBV6-3
CDR3aa: ASSRTRWTQY

abundance: .
j_gene: TRBJ2-5
v_gene: TRBV29-1
CDR3aa: SVATGKTQY

abundance: .
j_gene: TRBJ2-1
v_gene: TRBV7-9
CDR3aa: ASSFIGTSGKSSYNEQF

abundance: .
j_gene: TRBJ2-1
v_gene: TRBV6-6
CDR3aa: ASFSPSGRAYNEQF

abundance: .
j_gene: TRBJ2-1
v_gene: TRBV18
CDR3aa: ASSIVAGARSNEQF

abundance: .
j_gene: TRBJ2-1
v_gene: TRBV5-6
CDR3aa: ASSLVAGGNYNEQF

abundance: once
j_gene: TRBJ1-2
v_gene: TRBV3-1/TRBV3-2
CDR3aa: ASSQDPGGWDTGDPNYGYT

abundance: .
j_gene: TRBJ1-4
v_gene: TRBV15
CDR3aa: ATNAGEGPEGMF

abundance: .
j_gene: TRBJ1-1
v_gene: TRBV29-1
CDR3aa: SVSSGEGTEAF

abundance: .
j_gene: TRBJ2-1
v_gene: TRBV7-2
CDR3aa: ASSLAYGSYNEQF

abundance: .
j_gene: TRBJ1-2
v_gene: TRBV19
CDR3aa: ASTDSRTRNYGYT

abundance: .
j_gene: TRBJ2-1
v_gene: TRBV4-3
CDR3aa: ASSQSTPVPVREQF

abundance: .
j_gene: TRBJ2-1
v_gene: TRBV24-1
CDR3aa: ATSDLTGTSYNEQF

abundance: .
j_gene: TRBJ2-1
v_gene: TRBV20-1
CDR3aa: SAGARSARGGTNEQF

abundance: once
j_gene: TRBJ1-3
v_gene: TRBV7-9
CDR3aa: ASSLSFSGWGNTIY

abundance: .
j_gene: TRBJ2-3
v_gene: TRBV4-1
CDR3aa: ASSQETLVLAGSRDTQY

abundance: once
j_gene: TRBJ2-1
v_gene: TRBV7-2
CDR3aa: ASSFTGGNYNEQF

abundance: .
j_gene: TRBJ2-1
v_gene: TRBV18
CDR3aa: ASSPPLAGGRVEQF